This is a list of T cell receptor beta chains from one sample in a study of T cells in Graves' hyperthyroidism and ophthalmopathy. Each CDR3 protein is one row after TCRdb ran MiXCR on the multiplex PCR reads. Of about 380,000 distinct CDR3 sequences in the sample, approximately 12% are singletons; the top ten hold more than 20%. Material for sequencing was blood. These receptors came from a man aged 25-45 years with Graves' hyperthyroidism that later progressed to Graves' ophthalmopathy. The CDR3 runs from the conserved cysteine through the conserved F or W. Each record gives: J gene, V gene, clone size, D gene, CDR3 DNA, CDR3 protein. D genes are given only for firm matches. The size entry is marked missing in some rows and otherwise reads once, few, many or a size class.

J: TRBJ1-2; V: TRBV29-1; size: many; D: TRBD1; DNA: TGCAGCGTTGAAGATCGAACAGGGGTTGGCTACACCTTC; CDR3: CSVEDRTGVGYTF
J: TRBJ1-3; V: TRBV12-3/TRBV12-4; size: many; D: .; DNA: TGTGCCAGCAGTTTCGACAGCTCCGGAAACACCATATATTTT; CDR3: CASSFDSSGNTIYF
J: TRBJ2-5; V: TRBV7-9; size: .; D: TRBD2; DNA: TGTGCCAGCAGCACCGAGACTAGCGGGGGACAAGAGACCCAGTACTTC; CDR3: CASSTETSGGQETQYF
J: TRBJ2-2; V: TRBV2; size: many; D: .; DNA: TGTGCCAGCGTTGAACGGACAGAGAACACCGGGGAGCTGTTTTTT; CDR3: CASVERTENTGELFF
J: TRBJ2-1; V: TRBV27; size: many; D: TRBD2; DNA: TGTGCCAGCAGTTTAAGCGGGGATTTGGAGAGTGAGCAGTTCTTC; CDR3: CASSLSGDLESEQFF
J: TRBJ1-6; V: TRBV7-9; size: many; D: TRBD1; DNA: TGTGCCAGCAGCCCTGGACAGGGGGCTATTAATTCACCCCTCCACTTT; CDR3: CASSPGQGAINSPLHF
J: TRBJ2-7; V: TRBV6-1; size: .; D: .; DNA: TGTGCCAGCAGTGAAGTTGGAGGCAGAACCTACGAGCAGTACTTC; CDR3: CASSEVGGRTYEQYF
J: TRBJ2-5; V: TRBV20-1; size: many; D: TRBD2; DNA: TGCAGTGCTAGTGAGACTAGCGGGGTGCCCCAAGAGACCCAGTACTTC; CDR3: CSASETSGVPQETQYF
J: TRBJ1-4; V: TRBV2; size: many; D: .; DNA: TGTGCCAGCCTGGGCGAAAAACTGTTTTTT; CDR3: CASLGEKLFF
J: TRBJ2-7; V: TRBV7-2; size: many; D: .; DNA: TGTGCCAGCAGCTTAGCAGGGACGGTACGGATAGGAGAGCAGTACTTC; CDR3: CASSLAGTVRIGEQYF
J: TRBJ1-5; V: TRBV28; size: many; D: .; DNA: TGTGCCAGCAGTTCGGGGGTGTCTGGCAATCAGCCCCAGCATTTT; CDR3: CASSSGVSGNQPQHF
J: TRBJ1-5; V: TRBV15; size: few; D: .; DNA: TGTGCCACCAGGCCCTCGGGGAGCAATCAGCCCCAGCATTTT; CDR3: CATRPSGSNQPQHF
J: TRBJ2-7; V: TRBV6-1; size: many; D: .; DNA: TGTGCCAGCAGTTCGGCGAGTGGCGGGACCACCTCCTACGAGCAGTACTTC; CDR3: CASSSASGGTTSYEQYF
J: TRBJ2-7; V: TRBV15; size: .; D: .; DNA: TGTGCCACCAGTGGGTTCGGCTACGAGCAGTACTTC; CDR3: CATSGFGYEQYF
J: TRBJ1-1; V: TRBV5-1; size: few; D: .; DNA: TGCGCCAGCACCCAGGGGAACATGAACACTGAAGCTTTCTTT; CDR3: CASTQGNMNTEAFF
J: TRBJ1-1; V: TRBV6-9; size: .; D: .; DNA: TGTGCCAGCAGTTACTCGAAAGCGAACACTGAAGCTTTCTTT; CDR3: CASSYSKANTEAFF
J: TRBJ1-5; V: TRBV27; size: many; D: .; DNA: TGTGCCAGCAGTTTCGGGTCGAGCAATCAGCCCCAGCATTTT; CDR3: CASSFGSSNQPQHF
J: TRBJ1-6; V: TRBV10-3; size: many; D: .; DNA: TGTGCCATCAGTAAAGAGTTTCATAATTCACCCCTCCACTTT; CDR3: CAISKEFHNSPLHF
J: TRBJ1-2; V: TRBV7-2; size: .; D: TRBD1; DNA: TGTGCCAGCAGCCAAAGACAGGGGGCGCTGGGCTACACCTTC; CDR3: CASSQRQGALGYTF
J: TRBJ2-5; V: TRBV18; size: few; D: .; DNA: TGTGCCAGCTCACCGAGCAACCAAGAGACCCAGTACTTC; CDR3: CASSPSNQETQYF
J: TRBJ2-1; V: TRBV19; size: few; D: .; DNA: TGTGCCAGTACTCTAGGATCAGGGTACAATGAGCAGTTCTTC; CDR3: CASTLGSGYNEQFF
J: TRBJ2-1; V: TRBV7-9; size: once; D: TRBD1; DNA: TGTGCCAGCAGCTTAGGGACAGGGAGCTCCTACAATGAGCAGTTCTTC; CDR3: CASSLGTGSSYNEQFF
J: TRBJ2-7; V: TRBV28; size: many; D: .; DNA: TGTGCCAGCCCGCCCCCGGGCGGGACCTACGAGCAGTACTTC; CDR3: CASPPPGGTYEQYF
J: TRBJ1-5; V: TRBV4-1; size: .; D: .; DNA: TGCGCCAGCAGCCACGGTTGGCATCAGCCCCAGCATTTT; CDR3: CASSHGWHQPQHF
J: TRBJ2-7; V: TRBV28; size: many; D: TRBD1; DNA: TGTGCCACAGACAGGGGACCCTACGAGCAGTACTTC; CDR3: CATDRGPYEQYF
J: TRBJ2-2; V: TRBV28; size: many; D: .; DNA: TGTGCCAGCAGTGCCTCAGGAAATATTAACACCGGGGAGCTGTTTTTT; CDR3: CASSASGNINTGELFF
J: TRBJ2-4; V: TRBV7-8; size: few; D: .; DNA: TGTGCCAGCAGCTTAGACGTCCAGGCGGTGAAAAACATTCAGTACTTC; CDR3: CASSLDVQAVKNIQYF
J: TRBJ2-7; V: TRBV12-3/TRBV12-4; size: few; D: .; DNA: TGTGCCAGCAATTCCGGCAGCTCCTACGAGCAGTACTTC; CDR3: CASNSGSSYEQYF
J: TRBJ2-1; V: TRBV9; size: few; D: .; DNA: TGTGCCAGCAGCGTCAGGACAGCCCAGGATGAGCAGTTCTTC; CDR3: CASSVRTAQDEQFF
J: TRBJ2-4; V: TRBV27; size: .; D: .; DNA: TGTGCCAGCAGTCCTCGGTGGTTACTAGCCAAAAACATTCAGTACTTC; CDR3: CASSPRWLLAKNIQYF
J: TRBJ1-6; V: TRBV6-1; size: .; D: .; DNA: TGTGCCAGCACCAAGGATGCGCCAGCTGATTCACCCCTCCACTTT; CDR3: CASTKDAPADSPLHF
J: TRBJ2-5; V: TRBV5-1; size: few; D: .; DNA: TGCGCCAGCAGGTTTGGCAGTCCCAAAGAGACCCAGTACTTC; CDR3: CASRFGSPKETQYF
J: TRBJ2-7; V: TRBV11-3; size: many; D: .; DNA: TGTGCCAGCAGCTTAGAGGACAGTTTCCCGGAGCAGTACTTC; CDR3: CASSLEDSFPEQYF
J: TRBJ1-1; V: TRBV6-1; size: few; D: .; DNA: TGTGCCAGCAGTGAAATTGGGAAGAACACTGAAGCTTTCTTT; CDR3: CASSEIGKNTEAFF
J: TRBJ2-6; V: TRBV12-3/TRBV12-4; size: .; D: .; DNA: TGTGCCAGCAGCGGTCTTGGGAGTGGGGCCAACGTCCTGACTTTC; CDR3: CASSGLGSGANVLTF
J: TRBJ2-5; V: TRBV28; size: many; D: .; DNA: TGTGCCAGCAGTTCAACCTGGACAGAAGAGACCCAGTACTTC; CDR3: CASSSTWTEETQYF
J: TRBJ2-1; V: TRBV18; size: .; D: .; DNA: TGTGCCAGCTCACCTGGAGGGGGGTACTCCTACAATGAGCAGTTCTTC; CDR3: CASSPGGGYSYNEQFF
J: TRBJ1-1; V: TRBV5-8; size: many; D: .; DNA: TGTGCCAGCAGCTTGGAAGGGACGTACACTGAAGCTTTCTTT; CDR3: CASSLEGTYTEAFF
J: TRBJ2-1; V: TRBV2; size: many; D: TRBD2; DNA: TGTGCCAGCAGGGGACTAAAAATTTACAATGAGCAGTTCTTC; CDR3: CASRGLKIYNEQFF
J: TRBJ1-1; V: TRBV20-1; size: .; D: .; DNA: TGCAGTGCTAGTGGCCTGAAGGAAGCTTTCTTT; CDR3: CSASGLKEAFF
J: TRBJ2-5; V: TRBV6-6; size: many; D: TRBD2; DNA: TGTGCCAGCAGTTACCGGCTAGCGGAAGAGACCCAGTACTTC; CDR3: CASSYRLAEETQYF
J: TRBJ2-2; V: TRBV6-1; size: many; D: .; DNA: TGTGCCAGCAGTCCCGGGGGGCGGTACACCGGGGAGCTGTTTTTT; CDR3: CASSPGGRYTGELFF
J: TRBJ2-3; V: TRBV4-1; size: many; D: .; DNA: TGTGCCAGCAGCCAAGAGGGCACAGATACGCAGTATTTT; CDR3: CASSQEGTDTQYF
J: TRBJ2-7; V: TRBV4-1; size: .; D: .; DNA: TGCGCCAGCAGCCCTAAGGTGGGGACCTACGAGCAGTACTTC; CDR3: CASSPKVGTYEQYF
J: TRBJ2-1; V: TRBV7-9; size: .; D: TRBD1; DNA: TGTGCCAGCAGCACGTTAACAGGGGACAACTACAATGAGCAGTTCTTC; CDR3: CASSTLTGDNYNEQFF
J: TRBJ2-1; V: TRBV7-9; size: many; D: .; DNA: TGTGCCAGCAGCTTAGCTGGACAGTCCTACAATGAGCAGTTCTTC; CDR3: CASSLAGQSYNEQFF
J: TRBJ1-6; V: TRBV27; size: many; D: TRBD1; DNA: TGTGCCAGCAGTTCGGGACAGTCAACTAAAATTGATTCACCCCTCCACTTT; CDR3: CASSSGQSTKIDSPLHF
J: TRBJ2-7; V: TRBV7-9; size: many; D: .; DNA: TGTGCCAGCAGCTTACCTGGGACCCCCTACGAGCAGTACTTC; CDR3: CASSLPGTPYEQYF
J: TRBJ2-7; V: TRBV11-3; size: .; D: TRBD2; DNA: TGTGCCAGCAGCTCCTCGCCGACTAGCACGGGCGAGCAGTACTTC; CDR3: CASSSSPTSTGEQYF
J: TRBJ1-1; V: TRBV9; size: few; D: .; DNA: TGTGCCAGCAGCGTAGTTCCAGGGAGAGGAACTGAAGCTTTCTTT; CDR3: CASSVVPGRGTEAFF
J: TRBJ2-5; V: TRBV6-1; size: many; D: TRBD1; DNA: TGTGCCAGCAGACTACAGGGGAAAGAGACCCAGTACTTC; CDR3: CASRLQGKETQYF
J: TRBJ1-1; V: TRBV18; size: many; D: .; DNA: TGTGCCAGCTCACCGCTTAGAGCAGCCTGGAACACTGAAGCTTTCTTT; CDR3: CASSPLRAAWNTEAFF
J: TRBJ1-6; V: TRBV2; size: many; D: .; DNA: TGTGCCAGCAGTGACTTGAGCTCCTATAATTCACCCCTCCACTTT; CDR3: CASSDLSSYNSPLHF